This T cell receptor (beta chain) was recovered during a study of blood T cell repertoires in COVID-19. The CDR3 is 14 residues long. Germline CDR1 and CDR2: MNHEY and SMNVEV (reference sequence). With V trimmed by 6 bases and J by 7 bases, 11 bases remained unmatched. TCRdb keeps only in-frame clones here, not all; method: immunoSEQ multiplex PCR. The sample carries a few hundred thousand clones, more than 70% recorded once. The TCR originated in a woman in her 50s who had recovered from COVID-19. The chain couples TRBV27 to TRBJ1-2, with 7 positions matching TRBD1. The sample was peripheral blood. The DNA for the CDR3 is TGTGCCAGCAGGCCATCGGAGGGGGCGTCTGGCTACACCTTC. Its protein is CASRPSEGASGYTF.